This T cell receptor (beta chain) was documented in a study of cytomegalovirus exposure and HLA in healthy donors. Study-wide background: An earlier analysis found some 120 million unique TCR beta sequences from approximately 170 million T cells.

Primers for the PCR totalled 60 Vbeta and 13 Jbeta. The table came from immunoSEQ multiplex PCR; TCRdb's copy has only in-frame clones and leaves some out. The sample records about 99,000 clones, 70% to 85% being singletons. With respect to this clone: Its antigen is not known.

Study findings and constraints: Most subjects had HLA-A and HLA-B alleles reportedly predicted accurately by TCR beta sequences. Later examination showed HLA-associated TCR beta chains had greater clonal expansion than equally common others. Further analysis was carried out later, and it showed several of the most significant clusters appearing linked to common viral pathogens.

V lost 1 base and J lost 3, with 13 bases in between. This CDR3 is 16 amino acids long. Germline-derived CDR1 and CDR2 are SGHRS and YFSETQ. The clonotype comes from a young woman in good health and CMV-seropositive. Sequencing used PBMCs. The rearrangement links TRBV5-1 to TRBJ1-4; the D gene is possibly TRBD1 (6 bases). The chain's CDR3 is CASSLTVGASNEKLFF. The DNA of the CDR3 is TGCGCCAGCAGCTTGACGGTGGGGGCGTCTAATGAAAAACTGTTTTTT.